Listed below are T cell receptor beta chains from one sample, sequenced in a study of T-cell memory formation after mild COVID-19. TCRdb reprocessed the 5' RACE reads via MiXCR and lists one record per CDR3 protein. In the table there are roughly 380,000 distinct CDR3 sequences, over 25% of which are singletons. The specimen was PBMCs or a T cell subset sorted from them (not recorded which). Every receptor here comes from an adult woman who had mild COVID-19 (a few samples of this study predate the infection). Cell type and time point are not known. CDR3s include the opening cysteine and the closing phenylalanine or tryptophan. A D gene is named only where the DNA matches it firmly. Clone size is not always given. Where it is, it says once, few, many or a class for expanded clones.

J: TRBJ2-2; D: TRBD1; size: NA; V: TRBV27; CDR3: CASSLIPGQGTGELFF; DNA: TGTGCCAGCAGTTTAATTCCCGGACAGGGTACCGGGGAGCTGTTTTTT
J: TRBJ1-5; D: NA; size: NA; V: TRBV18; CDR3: CASSTTDRDSNQPQHF; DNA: TGTGCCAGCTCCACAACCGACAGAGATAGCAATCAGCCCCAGCATTTT
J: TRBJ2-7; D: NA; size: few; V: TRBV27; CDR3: CASSLASGRSYEQYF; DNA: TGTGCCAGCAGTTTAGCAAGCGGGCGTTCCTACGAGCAGTACTTC
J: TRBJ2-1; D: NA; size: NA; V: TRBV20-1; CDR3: CSATIRANNEQFF; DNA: TGCAGTGCTACGATACGGGCTAACAATGAGCAGTTCTTC
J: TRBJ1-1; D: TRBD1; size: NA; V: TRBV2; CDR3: CASSRGQGAEAFF; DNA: TGTGCCAGCAGTCGCGGACAGGGGGCTGAAGCTTTCTTT
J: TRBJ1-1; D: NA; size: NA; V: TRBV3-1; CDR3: CASSLWGSEAFF; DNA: TGTGCCAGCAGCCTTTGGGGGTCTGAAGCTTTCTTT
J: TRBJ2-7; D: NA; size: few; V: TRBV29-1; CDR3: CSVYAANYEQYF; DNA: TGCAGCGTGTATGCGGCAAACTACGAGCAGTACTTC
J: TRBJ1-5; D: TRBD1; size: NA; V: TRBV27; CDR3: CASSTGGSNQPQHF; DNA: TGTGCCAGCAGTACAGGGGGAAGCAATCAGCCCCAGCATTTT
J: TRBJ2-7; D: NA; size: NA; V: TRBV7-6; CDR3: CASTIGPQGYEQYF; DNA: TGTGCCAGCACAATAGGACCCCAGGGCTACGAGCAGTACTTC
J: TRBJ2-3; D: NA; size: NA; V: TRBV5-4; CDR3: CASSLRKYTDTQYF; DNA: TGTGCCAGCAGCTTGCGAAAGTACACAGATACGCAGTATTTT
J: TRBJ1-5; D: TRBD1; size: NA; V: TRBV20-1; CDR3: CSAYRGGQNQPQHF; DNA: TGCAGTGCCTACAGGGGTGGCCAGAATCAGCCCCAGCATTTT
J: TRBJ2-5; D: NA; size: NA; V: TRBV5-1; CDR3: CASSFGRGAQETQYF; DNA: TGCGCCAGCAGCTTCGGCAGGGGAGCCCAAGAGACCCAGTACTTC
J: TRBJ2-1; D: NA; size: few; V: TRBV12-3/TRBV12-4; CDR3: CASGTGRSEQFF; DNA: TGTGCCAGCGGGACTGGACGCTCTGAGCAGTTCTTC
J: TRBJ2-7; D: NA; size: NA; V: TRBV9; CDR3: CASSVAGLGYEQYF; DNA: TGTGCCAGCAGCGTAGCCGGGTTGGGGTACGAGCAGTACTTC
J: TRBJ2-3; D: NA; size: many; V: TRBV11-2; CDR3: CASNSLIPDTQYF; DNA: TGTGCCAGCAACTCGCTAATCCCGGATACGCAGTATTTT
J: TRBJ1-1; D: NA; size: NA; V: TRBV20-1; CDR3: CSARAIMNTEAFF; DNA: TGCAGTGCTAGGGCCATTATGAACACTGAAGCTTTCTTT
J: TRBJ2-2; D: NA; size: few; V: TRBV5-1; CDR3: CASSLDGRGNGELFF; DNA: TGCGCCAGCAGCTTGGACGGGAGAGGTAACGGGGAGCTGTTTTTT
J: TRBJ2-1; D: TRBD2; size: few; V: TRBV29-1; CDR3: CSVETSGRVSSYNEQFF; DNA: TGCAGCGTTGAGACTAGCGGGAGGGTGTCCAGCTACAATGAGCAGTTCTTC
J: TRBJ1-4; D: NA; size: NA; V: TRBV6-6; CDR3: CASSYSSSVELFF; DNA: TGTGCCAGCAGTTACTCCTCGTCCGTGGAACTGTTTTTT
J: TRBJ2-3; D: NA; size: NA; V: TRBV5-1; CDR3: CASSLGLTNTQYF; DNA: TGTGCCAGCAGCTTGGGCCTTACTAATACGCAGTATTTT
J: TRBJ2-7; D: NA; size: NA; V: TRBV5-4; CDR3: CASSLAITGEQYF; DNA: TGTGCCAGCAGCTTGGCCATTACAGGAGAGCAGTACTTC
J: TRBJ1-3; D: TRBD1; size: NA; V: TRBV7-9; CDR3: CASSPAGTGGRNTIYF; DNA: TGTGCCAGCAGCCCCGCTGGGACAGGGGGTCGGAACACCATATATTTT
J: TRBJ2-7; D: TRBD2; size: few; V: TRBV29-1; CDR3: CSVKVAGVNYEQYF; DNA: TGCAGCGTCAAAGTAGCGGGAGTCAACTACGAGCAGTACTTC
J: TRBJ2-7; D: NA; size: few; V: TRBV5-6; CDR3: CASSLTESLYEQYF; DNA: TGTGCCAGCAGCTTGACTGAATCCCTCTACGAGCAGTACTTC
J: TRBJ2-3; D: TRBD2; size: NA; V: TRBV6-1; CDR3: CASSTRGGTTRTDTQYF; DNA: TGTGCCAGCAGTACTCGGGGGGGGACTACAAGAACAGATACGCAGTATTTT
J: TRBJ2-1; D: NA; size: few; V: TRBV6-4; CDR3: CASSEWGGNEQFF; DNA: TGTGCCAGCAGTGAGTGGGGCGGGAATGAGCAGTTCTTC
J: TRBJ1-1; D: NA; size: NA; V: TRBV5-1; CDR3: CASSLTVGNTEAFF; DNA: TGCGCCAGCAGCTTGACAGTAGGGAACACTGAAGCTTTCTTT
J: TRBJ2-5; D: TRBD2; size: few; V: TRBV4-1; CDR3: CASSRLAGARDRNF; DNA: TGCGCCAGCAGCCGACTAGCGGGGGCCCGAGACCGCAACTTC
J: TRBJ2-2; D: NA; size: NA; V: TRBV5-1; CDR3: CASSPLGGRELFF; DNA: TGCGCCAGCAGCCCCCTAGGCGGCCGGGAGCTGTTTTTT
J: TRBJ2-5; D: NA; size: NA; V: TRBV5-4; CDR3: CASSLLGVVETQYF; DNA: TGTGCCAGCAGCTTGCTAGGGGTGGTAGAGACCCAGTACTTC
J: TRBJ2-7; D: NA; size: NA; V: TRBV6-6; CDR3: CASKSITGYEQYF; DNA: TGTGCCAGCAAGAGTATTACAGGCTACGAGCAGTACTTC
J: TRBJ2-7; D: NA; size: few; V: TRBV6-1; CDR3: CASSAGRGTEQYF; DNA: TGTGCCAGCAGTGCAGGCAGGGGTACCGAGCAGTACTTC
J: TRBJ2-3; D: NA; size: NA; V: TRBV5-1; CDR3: CASSLAIGVVVPDTQYF; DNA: TGCGCCAGCAGCTTGGCCATCGGGGTAGTTGTACCAGATACGCAGTATTTT
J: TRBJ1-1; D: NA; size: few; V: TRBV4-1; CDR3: CASSQLTGLTEAFF; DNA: TGCGCCAGCAGCCAATTGACAGGACTCACTGAAGCTTTCTTT
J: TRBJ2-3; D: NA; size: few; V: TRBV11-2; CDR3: CASSLMDTQYF; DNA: TGTGCCAGCAGCTTGATGGATACGCAGTATTTT
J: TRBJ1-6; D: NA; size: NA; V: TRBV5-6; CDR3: CASSLDSYNSPLHF; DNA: TGTGCCAGCAGCTTGGACTCCTATAATTCACCCCTCCACTTT
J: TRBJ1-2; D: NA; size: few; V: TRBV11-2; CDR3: CASSARTYGYTF; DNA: TGTGCCAGCAGCGCCCGGACCTATGGCTACACCTTC
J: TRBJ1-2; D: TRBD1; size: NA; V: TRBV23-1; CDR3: CASSPSSPGGSGYTF; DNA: TGCGCCAGCAGTCCCTCATCCCCAGGGGGCTCTGGCTACACCTTC
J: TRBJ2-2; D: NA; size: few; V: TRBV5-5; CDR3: CASSFWPPGPNTGELFF; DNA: TGTGCCAGCAGCTTCTGGCCTCCCGGACCGAACACCGGGGAGCTGTTTTTT
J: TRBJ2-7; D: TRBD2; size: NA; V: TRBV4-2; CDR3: CASSPTQAGSSYEQYF; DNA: TGTGCCAGCAGCCCCACCCAAGCGGGGAGCTCCTACGAGCAGTACTTC
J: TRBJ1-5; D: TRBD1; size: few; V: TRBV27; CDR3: CASSPRQGSNQPQHF; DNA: TGTGCCAGCAGTCCCCGACAGGGGAGCAATCAGCCCCAGCATTTT
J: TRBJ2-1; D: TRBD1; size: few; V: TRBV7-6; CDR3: CASSLAIRDRGYNEQFF; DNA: TGTGCCAGCAGCTTAGCTATCCGGGACAGGGGTTACAATGAGCAGTTCTTC
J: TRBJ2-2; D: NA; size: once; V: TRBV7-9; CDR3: CASSSSGVRGTGELFF; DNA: TGTGCCAGCAGCTCCTCAGGGGTTCGAGGGACCGGGGAGCTGTTTTTT
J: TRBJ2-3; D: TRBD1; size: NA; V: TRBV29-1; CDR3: CSVEVWDSITDTQYF; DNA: TGCAGCGTTGAAGTATGGGACAGCATCACAGATACGCAGTATTTT
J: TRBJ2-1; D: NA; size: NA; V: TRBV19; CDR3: CASSITVYEQFF; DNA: TGTGCCAGTAGTATAACAGTCTATGAGCAGTTCTTC
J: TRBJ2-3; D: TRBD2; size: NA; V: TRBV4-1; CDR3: CASSVGLATDTQYF; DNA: TGCGCCAGCAGCGTCGGACTAGCCACAGATACGCAGTATTTT
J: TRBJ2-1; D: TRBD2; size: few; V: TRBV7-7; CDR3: CASMGGGSAEQFF; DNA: TGTGCTAGCATGGGGGGAGGGTCTGCTGAGCAGTTCTTC
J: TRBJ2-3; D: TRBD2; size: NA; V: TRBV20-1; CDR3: CSASPGGSGTDTQYF; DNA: TGCAGTGCTAGTCCGGGGGGTAGCGGCACAGATACGCAGTATTTT
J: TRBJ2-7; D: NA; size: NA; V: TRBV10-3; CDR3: CAIRLGNEQYF; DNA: TGTGCCATCAGGTTGGGGAACGAGCAGTACTTC